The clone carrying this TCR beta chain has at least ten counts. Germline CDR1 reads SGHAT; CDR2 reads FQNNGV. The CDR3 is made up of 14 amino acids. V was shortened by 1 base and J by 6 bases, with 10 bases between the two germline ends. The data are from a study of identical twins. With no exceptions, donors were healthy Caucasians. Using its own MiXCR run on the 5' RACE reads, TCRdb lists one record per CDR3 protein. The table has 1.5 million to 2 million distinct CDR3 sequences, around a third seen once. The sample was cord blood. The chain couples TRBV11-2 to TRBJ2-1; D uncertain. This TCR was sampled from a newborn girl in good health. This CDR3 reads CASSLVSRINEQFF. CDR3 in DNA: TGTGCCAGCAGCTTAGTATCCAGGATCAATGAGCAGTTCTTC.